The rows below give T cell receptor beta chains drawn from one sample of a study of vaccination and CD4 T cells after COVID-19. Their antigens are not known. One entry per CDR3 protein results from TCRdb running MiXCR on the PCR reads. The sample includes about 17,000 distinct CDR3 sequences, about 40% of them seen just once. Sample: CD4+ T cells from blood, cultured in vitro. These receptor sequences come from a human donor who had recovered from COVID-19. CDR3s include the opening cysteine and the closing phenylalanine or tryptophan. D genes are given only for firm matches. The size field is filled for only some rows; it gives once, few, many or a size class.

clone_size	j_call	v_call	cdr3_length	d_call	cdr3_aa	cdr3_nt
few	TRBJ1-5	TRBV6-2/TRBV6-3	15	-	CASSSPMGGNQPQHF	TGTGCCAGCAGTTCGCCGATGGGGGGTAATCAGCCCCAGCATTTT
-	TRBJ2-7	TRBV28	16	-	CASRSGRWVGTYEQYF	TGTGCCAGCAGAAGTGGCCGTTGGGTAGGGACCTACGAGCAGTACTTC
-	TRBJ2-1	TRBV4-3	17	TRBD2	CASSQIRGTSGDNEQFF	TGCGCCAGCAGCCAGATCAGAGGGACTAGCGGGGACAATGAGCAGTTCTTC
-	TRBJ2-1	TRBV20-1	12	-	CSARKRGDEQFF	TGCAGTGCTAGGAAGAGAGGTGATGAGCAGTTCTTC
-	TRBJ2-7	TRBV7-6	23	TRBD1	CASSLVMGQGEGPARDRNYEQYF	TGTGCCAGCAGCTTAGTTATGGGACAGGGGGAAGGCCCCGCTAGGGATCGAAACTACGAGCAGTACTTC
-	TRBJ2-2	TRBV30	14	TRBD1	CAWRDRRNTGELFF	TGTGCCTGGAGGGACAGGCGGAACACCGGGGAGCTGTTTTTT
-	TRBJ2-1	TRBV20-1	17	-	CSARDRSARAAYNEQFF	TGCAGTGCTAGAGATCGGTCCGCCCGCGCAGCTTACAATGAGCAGTTCTTC
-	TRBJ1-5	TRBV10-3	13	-	CAISSQQGQPQHF	TGTGCCATCAGCTCACAGCAGGGGCAGCCCCAGCATTTT
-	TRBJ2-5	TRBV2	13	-	CASSELGQETQYF	TGTGCCAGCAGTGAACTCGGCCAAGAGACCCAGTACTTC
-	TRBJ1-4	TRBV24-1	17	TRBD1	CATSDSPRGRGNEKLFF	TGTGCCACCAGTGATTCTCCCAGGGGGAGAGGGAATGAAAAACTGTTTTTT
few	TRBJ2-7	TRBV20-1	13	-	CSARVRGSYEQYF	TGCAGTGCTAGAGTGCGCGGCTCCTACGAGCAGTACTTC
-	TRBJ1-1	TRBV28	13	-	CASSFRSRAEAFF	TGTGCCAGCAGTTTCAGAAGCCGGGCCGAAGCTTTCTTT
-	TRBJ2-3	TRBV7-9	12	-	CASSLMADTQYF	TGTGCCAGCAGCTTAATGGCGGATACGCAGTATTTT
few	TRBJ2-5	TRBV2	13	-	CASTLLARETQYF	TGTGCCAGCACCTTACTAGCACGGGAGACCCAGTACTTC
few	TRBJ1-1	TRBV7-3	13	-	CASSLYQNTEAFF	TGTGCCAGCAGCTTATACCAGAACACTGAAGCTTTCTTT
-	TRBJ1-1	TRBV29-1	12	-	CSVGQSGTEAFF	TGCAGCGTTGGCCAGAGTGGCACTGAAGCTTTCTTT
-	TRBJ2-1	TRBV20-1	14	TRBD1	CSAHSRDRGNEQFF	TGCAGTGCTCATTCCCGGGACAGGGGCAATGAGCAGTTCTTC
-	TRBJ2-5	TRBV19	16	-	CASSIRSVGDVKTQYF	TGTGCCAGTAGTATTCGGTCGGTCGGAGACGTAAAGACCCAGTACTTC
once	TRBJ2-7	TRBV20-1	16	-	CSAPSGWTSAEGEQYF	TGCAGTGCACCCTCGGGTTGGACTTCGGCTGAGGGGGAGCAGTACTTC
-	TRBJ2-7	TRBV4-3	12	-	CASSQETHEQYF	TGCGCCAGCAGCCAAGAAACTCACGAGCAGTACTTC
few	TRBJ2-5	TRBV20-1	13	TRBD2	CSARNSREETQYF	TGCAGTGCTAGAAATTCGCGGGAGGAGACCCAGTACTTC
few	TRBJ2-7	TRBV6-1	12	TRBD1	CASSPGGYEQYF	TGTGCCAGCAGTCCAGGGGGCTACGAGCAGTACTTC
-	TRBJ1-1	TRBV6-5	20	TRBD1	CASSYFVTTGTGTKNTEAFF	TGTGCCAGCAGTTACTTTGTTACCACCGGGACAGGAACTAAGAACACTGAAGCTTTCTTT
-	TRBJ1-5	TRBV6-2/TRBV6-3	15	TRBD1	CASRGTGGGNQPQHF	TGTGCCAGCAGGGGGACAGGGGGCGGCAATCAGCCCCAGCATTTT
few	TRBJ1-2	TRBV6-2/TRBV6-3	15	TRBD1	CASSSSSRDSSGYTF	TGTGCCAGCAGTTCTTCCTCCCGGGACAGCTCTGGCTACACCTTC
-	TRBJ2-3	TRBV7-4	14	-	CARNGHSSTDTQYF	TGTGCCCGGAATGGGCACTCTAGCACAGATACGCAGTATTTT
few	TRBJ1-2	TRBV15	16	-	CATSSRRGGELGGYTF	TGTGCCACCAGCTCCCGGAGGGGGGGCGAATTGGGTGGCTACACCTTC
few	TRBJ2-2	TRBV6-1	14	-	CASSEAGDTGELFF	TGTGCCAGCAGTGAAGCGGGAGACACCGGGGAGCTGTTTTTT
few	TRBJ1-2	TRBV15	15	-	CATSRLRGASYGYTF	TGTGCCACCAGCCGTTTACGGGGGGCGTCCTATGGCTACACCTTC
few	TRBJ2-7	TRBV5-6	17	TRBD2	CASSRYLAGGPAYEQYF	TGTGCCAGCAGCCGCTACCTAGCGGGAGGGCCGGCCTACGAGCAGTACTTC
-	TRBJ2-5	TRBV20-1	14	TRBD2	CSAGEREIQETQYF	TGCAGTGCAGGAGAGCGGGAGATCCAAGAGACCCAGTACTTC
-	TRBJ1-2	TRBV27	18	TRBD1	CASSEANSLQGALGGYTF	TGTGCCAGCAGCGAAGCTAACTCATTACAGGGGGCACTGGGTGGCTACACCTTC
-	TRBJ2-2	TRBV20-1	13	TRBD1	CSATGQFPGELFF	TGCAGTGCTACGGGACAGTTTCCCGGGGAGCTGTTTTTT
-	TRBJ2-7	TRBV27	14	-	CASRLWVGSYEQYF	TGTGCCAGCAGGTTGTGGGTCGGGTCCTACGAGCAGTACTTC
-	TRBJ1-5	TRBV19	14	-	CASSLGQGHQPQHF	TGTGCCAGTAGTCTGGGGCAGGGGCATCAGCCCCAGCATTTT
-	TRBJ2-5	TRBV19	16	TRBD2	CASSIPSGRGRETQYF	TGTGCCAGTAGTATCCCTAGCGGGAGAGGAAGGGAGACCCAGTACTTC
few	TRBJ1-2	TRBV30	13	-	CAWSPGRSYGYTF	TGTGCCTGGAGCCCCGGTCGGTCCTATGGCTACACCTTC
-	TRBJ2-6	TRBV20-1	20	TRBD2	CSAREKRDAHASSGANVLTF	TGCAGTGCTAGAGAAAAGCGGGACGCGCACGCCTCCTCTGGGGCCAACGTCCTGACTTTC
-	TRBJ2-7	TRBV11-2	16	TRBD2	CASSLGTSGSTYEQYF	TGTGCCAGCAGCTTAGGGACTAGCGGGAGTACCTACGAGCAGTACTTC
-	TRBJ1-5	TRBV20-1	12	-	CSARGADRGQHF	TGCAGTGCTAGAGGGGCCGACCGAGGCCAGCATTTT
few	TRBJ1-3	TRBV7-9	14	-	CASSPGTSGNTIYF	TGTGCCAGCAGCCCTGGGACCTCTGGAAACACCATATATTTT
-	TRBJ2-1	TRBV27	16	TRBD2	CASTSSSGSWFYEQFF	TGTGCCAGCACCTCTTCTAGCGGGAGCTGGTTCTATGAGCAGTTCTTC
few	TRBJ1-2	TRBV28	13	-	CASSAGQSRGYTF	TGTGCCAGTAGTGCTGGACAGTCTAGGGGCTACACCTTC
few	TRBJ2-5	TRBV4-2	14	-	CASSRGRYQETQYF	TGTGCCAGCAGCCGAGGACGGTACCAAGAGACCCAGTACTTC
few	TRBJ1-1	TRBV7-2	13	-	CASRRQPNTEAFF	TGTGCCAGCAGACGACAACCGAACACTGAAGCTTTCTTT
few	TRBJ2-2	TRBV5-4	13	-	CASRQVDTGELFF	TGTGCCAGCAGACAGGTAGACACCGGGGAGCTGTTTTTT
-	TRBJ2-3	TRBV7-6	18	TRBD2	CASSLGPVGGLASDTQYF	TGTGCCAGCAGCTTAGGACCAGTTGGAGGACTAGCGTCAGATACGCAGTATTTT
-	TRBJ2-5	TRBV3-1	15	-	CASSQDTGPQETQYF	TGTGCCAGCAGCCAAGATACAGGGCCCCAAGAGACCCAGTACTTC
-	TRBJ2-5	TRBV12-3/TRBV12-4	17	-	CASSSPSLGAARETQYF	TGTGCCAGCAGTTCCCCTTCGTTGGGGGCCGCTCGGGAGACCCAGTACTTC
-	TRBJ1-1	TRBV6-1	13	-	CASSERRATEAFF	TGTGCCAGCAGTGAACGCAGGGCAACTGAAGCTTTCTTT
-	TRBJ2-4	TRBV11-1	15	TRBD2	CASSLNLAERNIQYF	TGTGCCAGCAGCCTCAATCTAGCGGAGAGAAACATTCAGTACTTC
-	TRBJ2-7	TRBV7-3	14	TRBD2	CASSRGGSSYEQYF	TGTGCCAGCAGCCGGGGGGGCAGCTCCTACGAGCAGTACTTC